This T cell receptor beta chain was documented in a study of T-cell memory formation after mild COVID-19. The overall study: Across donors, TCR clusters were largely donor specific. Study-wide points: Clones contracting over day 15 to 85 were CD4/CD8 balanced, with later expanders leaning CD4+. CD4+ contracting clones were mainly CM and EM; CD8+ ones, EMRA.

This clonotype was found a few times. Its antigen is not known. V gave up 2 bases and J gave up 3 bases; unmatched junction bases: 9. CDR3 size: 16 residues. The germline gives CDR1 MRHNA, CDR2 SNTAGT. TCRdb reprocessed the 5' RACE reads with MiXCR, giving one entry per CDR3 protein. The table records some 82,000 distinct CDR3 sequences, 13% of them present only once. The receptor was derived from a man between 18 and 29 years old who had mild COVID-19 (a few samples of this study predate the infection). Cell type and time point are not known. The chain links TRBV6-4 to TRBJ1-2; 7 positions match TRBD1. Sample: PBMCs or a T cell subset sorted from them (not recorded which). CDR3 DNA sequence: TGTGCCAGCAGTGACGTAACAGGGGCCTTTGACTATGGCTACACCTTC. This translates into CASSDVTGAFDYGYTF.